The 20 T cell receptor beta chains presented below share a single source sample, sequenced in a study of shared clonotypes between healthy human individuals. Produced via immunoSEQ multiplex PCR; TCRdb's table is partial and in-frame only. This table has a few million clones, about 90% appearing once. Sequencing was performed on naive CD4+ T cells from PBMCs. Documented subset: CD45RA+ positively selected. These receptors all come from a man aged 18 to 35 in good health. Some clones in this sample may be carry-over from other donors' samples.

This clone was seen a handful of times. The rearrangement joins TRBV30 to TRBJ2-7; either TRBD1 or TRBD2 may supply D (5 bases each). The V end was cut by 3 bases, the J end by 11 bases, with 14 bases between. Looked up from germline, CDR1 is GTSNPN and CDR2 is SVGIG (reference sequence). The CDR3 extends over 11 amino acids. The CDR3 spells CAWRGEQVEYF. CDR3 DNA sequence: TGTGCCTGGAGAGGGGAGCAGGTGGAGTACTTC.

Concerning this clone: Other DNA sequences from this sample encode an identical CDR3 as well. V gene TRBV29-1 combines with J gene TRBJ1-1; D is ambiguous. This CDR3 has 13 residues. Trimming took off 2 bases at V and 0 bases at J, with 7 bases between the two ends. CDR1 and CDR2 (germline): SQVTM, ANQGSEA. CDR3 nucleotide sequence: TGCAGCGTTGAAAAGCCACTGAACACTGAAGCTTTCTTT. It specifies CSVEKPLNTEAFF.

CDR3 amino acids: CASTPLGYNEQFF. CDR3 coding DNA: TGTGCCAGCACTCCACTGGGGTACAATGAGCAGTTCTTC. V and J are TRBV6-5 and TRBJ2-1; no clear D. The CDR3 loop spans 13 amino acids. The V and J ends lost 7 bases and 4 bases respectively, with 11 bases between them. The germline V gene encodes CDR1 MNHEY and CDR2 SVGAGI.

The V and J genes are TRBV7-2 and TRBJ2-5; 12 bases fit TRBD2. V lost 1 base and J lost 5; bases outside the gene matches: 5. Germline loops: CDR1 SGHTA, CDR2 FQGNSA. The CDR3 is 16 amino acids. The chain's CDR3 is CASSLGLTSGSETQYF. The CDR3 DNA is TGTGCCAGCAGCTTAGGACTGACTAGCGGGAGTGAGACCCAGTACTTC.

This chain connects TRBV11-2 to TRBJ1-6, with 11 bases lining up with TRBD1. This CDR3 has 14 residues. The germline CDR1 and CDR2 sequences are SGHAT and FQNNGV. The junction had 2 bases not matched to a gene; V was cut back by 3 bases and J by 10 bases. The DNA for the CDR3 is TGTGCCAGCAGCTTCGGGACAGGGGGGTCACCCCTCCACTTT. It encodes CASSFGTGGSPLHF.

This chain links TRBV5-6 with TRBJ2-7; 10 bases align to TRBD2. The length of the CDR3 is 16 residues. With V trimmed by 3 bases and J by 3 bases, 9 bases remained unmatched. The germline gives CDR1 SGHDT, CDR2 YYEEEE. The CDR3, as DNA: TGTGCCAGCAGCTCATCCACACTAGCGGGACACTACGAGCAGTACTTC. Translation: CASSSSTLAGHYEQYF.

V gene TRBV18 combines with J gene TRBJ2-7; TRBD2 agrees at 7 bases. The CDR3 contains 18 residues. Germline assignment: CDR1 KGHSH and CDR2 LQKENI. V shed 4 bases, J shed 0 bases, and the junction held 15 bases outside the gene matches. DNA of the CDR3: TGTGCCAGCTCACTCAACCCCCCAAGCGGGGCTGTCTCCTACGAGCAGTACTTC. Translating gives CASSLNPPSGAVSYEQYF.

The table lists this clone with a count of one. The chain recombines TRBV7-9 with TRBJ2-1, with D uncertain. V was trimmed by 2 bases and J by 6 bases, leaving 5 bases between them. The CDR3 length is 12 residues. CDR1 and CDR2 from the germline V gene are SEHNR and FQNEAQ (reference sequence). The CDR3 DNA sequence: TGTGCCAGCAGCTTATTGGCCAATGAGCAGTTCTTC. Translation gives CASSLLANEQFF.

This clone was observed once. The chain uses TRBV19 and TRBJ2-2; perhaps TRBD2 as D (5 bases). Germline CDR1 and CDR2: LNHDA and SQIVND (reference sequence). The V and J ends lost 7 bases and 0 bases respectively, with 12 bases between them. This CDR3 is 15 amino acids long. The CDR3 sequence: CASTPRRPNTGELFF. The CDR3 DNA sequence: TGTGCCAGTACCCCCAGGAGGCCGAACACCGGGGAGCTGTTTTTT.

The chain combines TRBV7-2 with TRBJ2-1; 9 nucleotides line up with TRBD1. The CDR3 runs 14 residues. V lost 3 bases, J lost 5 bases, and 2 bases stayed unmatched. From germline, CDR1 is SGHTA and CDR2 FQGNSA. The DNA for the CDR3 is TGTGCCAGCAGCTTCAGGACAGGGGACAATGAGCAGTTCTTC. Residues: CASSFRTGDNEQFF.

CDR3 region: CASSLQPSGRGEQFF. In DNA, the CDR3 is TGTGCCAGCAGCTTGCAGCCCAGCGGGAGAGGTGAGCAGTTCTTC. J is TRBJ2-1 and V is TRBV7-2; 8 positions agree with TRBD2. This CDR3 comprises 15 residues. Germline CDR1 reads SGHTA; CDR2 reads FQGNSA. The V and J ends lost 3 bases and 9 bases, in that order; junction bases with no gene match: 10. Full variable domain (missing parts from reference TRBV7-2 and TRBJ2-1): GAGVSQSPSNKVTEKGKDVELRCDPISGHTALYWYRQSLGQGLEFLIYFQGNSAPDKSGLPSDRFSAERTGGSVSTLTIQRTQQEDSAVYLCASSLQPSGRGEQFFGPGTRLTVL.

This clone was detected once. The genes are TRBV28 and TRBJ2-7; TRBD1 aligns across 7 bases. The CDR3 runs 13 residues. Trimming cost V 7 bases and J 7 bases; bases outside gene matches: 10. Germline V gene lookup returns CDR1 MDHEN and CDR2 SYDVKM. CDR3 sequence reads: CASTGQEVVEQYF. The CDR3 bases are TGTGCCAGCACCGGACAGGAGGTGGTGGAGCAGTACTTC.

Remarks on this clone: The sample carries other DNA sequences with the same CDR3. V usage is TRBV18 and J usage is TRBJ1-1, with 7 bases matching TRBD1. The J segment lost 0 bases and the V segment lost 3 bases, leaving 7 bases of the junction unmatched. CDR1 and CDR2 (germline): KGHSH, LQKENI. The CDR3 spans 16 residues. CDR3: CASSPFLTGMNTEAFF. The DNA for the CDR3 is TGTGCCAGCTCACCTTTTCTGACAGGGATGAACACTGAAGCTTTCTTT.

The chain employs TRBV7-2 and TRBJ2-1, with 12 bases that match TRBD2. The CDR3 totals 16 residues. The V and J ends lost 4 bases and 3 bases, in that order; junction bases with no gene match: 4. From germline, CDR1 is SGHTA and CDR2 FQGNSA. The CDR3 here is CASSSPSGRVYNEQFF. The CDR3 region has the DNA TGTGCCAGCAGCTCCCCTAGCGGGAGGGTCTACAATGAGCAGTTCTTC.

V usage is TRBV13 and J usage is TRBJ1-2; no definite D call. The CDR3 sequence is 13 residues long. V was trimmed by 5 bases and J by 4 bases, leaving 11 bases between them. The germline V gene has CDR1 PRHDT and CDR2 FYEKMQ (reference sequence). Written as DNA, the CDR3 is TGTGCCAGCAGCCCGACGAGGAGCTATGGCTACACCTTC. This gives the protein CASSPTRSYGYTF.

A remark on this clone: Other DNA sequences in the same sample also yield this CDR3. This chain connects TRBV5-1 to TRBJ2-1; tentative D call: TRBD2 (5 bases). Per germline, CDR1 SGHRS and CDR2 YFSETQ. V shed 0 bases and J shed 8 bases, with 6 bases lying between them. This CDR3 has 12 residues. CDR3 DNA sequence: TGCGCCAGCAGCTTGGTGCGGGATGAGCAGTTCTTC. This encodes CASSLVRDEQFF.

V usage is TRBV11-2 and J usage is TRBJ1-1; tentatively, D is TRBD1 (6 bases). Trimming shortened V by 7 bases and J by 3 bases, and 18 bases separated the two germline ends. CDR3 size: 15 residues. Germline V gene lookup returns CDR1 SGHAT and CDR2 FQNNGV. The CDR3 here is CASTTLRGQDTEAFF. The CDR3 DNA is TGTGCCAGCACCACCCTCCGGGGGCAGGACACTGAAGCTTTCTTT.

The chain has TRBV5-1 and TRBJ2-3; TRBD2 agrees at 13 bases. Losses at the gene ends were 4 bases for V and 6 bases for J; bases not matched to a gene: 17. The germline CDR1 and CDR2 sequences are SGHRS and YFSETQ. The CDR3 totals 19 residues. The CDR3 bases are TGCGCCAGCAGCCGGGACCGCGGGATTACTAGCGGGAGGGGCGATACGCAGTATTTT. Translation gives CASSRDRGITSGRGDTQYF.

The DNA of the CDR3 is TGCGCCAGCAGCACAGGGGGCCCGAACACCGGGGAGCTGTTTTTT. Translated, it gives CASSTGGPNTGELFF. This rearrangement joins TRBV5-1 to TRBJ2-2, with 9 bases identical to TRBD1. Germline CDR1 reads SGHRS; CDR2 reads YFSETQ. V trimming: 4 bases; J trimming: 0 bases; junction bases outside the gene matches: 1. The CDR3 has 15 residues.

The genes are TRBV10-3 and TRBJ2-1; TRBD2 aligns across 9 bases. V shed 6 bases, J shed 3 bases, and the junction held 6 bases outside the gene matches. CDR1 is ENHRY and CDR2 is SYGVKD in the germline V gene. The CDR3 is made up of 15 amino acids. Written as DNA, the CDR3 is TGTGCCATCAGGATAGCGGGAGAGGGCTACAATGAGCAGTTCTTC. Its translation is CAIRIAGEGYNEQFF.